The clone carrying this T cell receptor beta chain showed up many times. Its antigen is still unknown. Profiling of TCR beta VDJ combinations and CDR3 sequences used genomic DNA as template. TCRdb independently ran MiXCR on the reads; one entry per CDR3 protein. The sample includes hundreds of thousands of distinct CDR3 sequences, roughly three fifths of them seen just once. The data were obtained in a study of CD8+CD57+ T cells in acquired aplastic anemia. General study results and limits: Over 25 shared CD8+ CDR3s appeared highly expressed within patients' immunodominant clones.

Material: sorted CD4+, CD8+, or CD8+CD57+ T cells (not recorded which) from PBMCs. This receptor was taken from a human donor with severe aplastic anemia or a healthy control (not recorded which).

This CDR3 is CASSRGGEANEKLFF. The CDR3 nucleotides read TGCGCCAGCAGCCGAGGGGGGGAGGCTAATGAAAAACTGTTTTTT. The chain combines TRBV4-3 with TRBJ1-4; D is perhaps TRBD1 (6 bases). This CDR3 contains 15 residues. Germline V gives CDR1 LGHNA, CDR2 YSLEER. V was shortened by 4 bases and J by 3 bases, with 12 bases between the two germline ends.